This T cell receptor (beta chain) derives from a study of blood T cells in healthy people across ages. General study results and limits: Roughly linear declines in TCR beta diversity per million T cells occurred with age.

A second PCR, run for about 6 to 11 cycles, used a sample-barcoded 5' primer plus a J-beta primer mix. Each cDNA molecule carried a tag from a template-switch adaptor that contained 12 random nucleotides. TCRdb re-called the 5' RACE reads with MiXCR, one entry per CDR3 protein. The sample yields hundreds of thousands of distinct CDR3 sequences, approximately 44% seen once. This clonotype has only a few counts. No antigen is known for it. Looked up from germline, CDR1 is SQVTM and CDR2 is ANQGSEA. The CDR3 covers 12 residues. After removal of 6 bases from V and 5 bases from J, the junction contained 5 bases not matched to a gene.

This receptor was taken from a man in his fifties or sixties in good health. The sequencing input was blood. This chain joins TRBV29-1 and TRBJ1-1, with 8 nucleotides matching TRBD1. CDR3 region: CSVTGGVTEAFF. The CDR3 DNA reads as TGCAGCGTCACAGGGGGAGTTACTGAAGCTTTCTTT.